This is a list of T cell receptor beta chains from one sample in a study of regulatory and conventional T cells in RAG deficiency. The assay was immunoSEQ multiplex PCR, and TCRdb's table has in-frame clones only and misses some. This table has fewer than 20,000 clones, 87% appearing once. These same data were also listed under a study on regulatory T cells.

Sequences were obtained from Tregs sorted from blood. These receptors were obtained from a human donor in good health. CDR3s include the opening cysteine and the closing phenylalanine or tryptophan. D genes are given only for firm matches. Clone size is not always given. Where it is, it says once, few, many or a class for expanded clones.

CDR3nt	CDR3aa	d_gene	j_gene	abundance	v_gene
TGTGCCAGCTCACCCGGTGGGTCCTACAATGAGCAGTTCTTC	CASSPGGSYNEQFF	.	TRBJ2-1	.	TRBV18
TGTGCCAGCTCACCACTGGGCGATGGCTACACCTTC	CASSPLGDGYTF	.	TRBJ1-2	.	TRBV18
TGTGCCAGCAGTGATAAAAGGGCCCAAGAGACCCAGTACTTC	CASSDKRAQETQYF	.	TRBJ2-5	once	TRBV6-1
TGTGCCAGCAGCTTGGAACAGCACTACGAGCAGTACTTC	CASSLEQHYEQYF	.	TRBJ2-7	.	TRBV5-5
TGTGCCAGCAGCTTAGACGGGACTAGCCCACGCAGTGAGCAGTTCTTC	CASSLDGTSPRSEQFF	TRBD2	TRBJ2-1	.	TRBV7-2
TGTGCCAGCAGCTTAGGTCTGGGGCAGGGTGGCTACACCTTC	CASSLGLGQGGYTF	.	TRBJ1-2	.	TRBV11-2
TGTGCCAGCAGCTTAATAGGCGGGGTTGGCACAGATACGCAGTATTTT	CASSLIGGVGTDTQYF	.	TRBJ2-3	.	TRBV11-2
TGTGCCAGCAGGGGCGGGAGGTCCTACAATGAGCAGTTCTTC	CASRGGRSYNEQFF	TRBD2	TRBJ2-1	.	TRBV2
TGCGCCAGCAGCTTGGAAGGGACGGCTGGAAACACCATATATTTT	CASSLEGTAGNTIYF	.	TRBJ1-3	.	TRBV5-1
TGCGCCAGCAGCTTGGTCTCAGACCTTGAAGCTTTCTTT	CASSLVSDLEAFF	.	TRBJ1-1	.	TRBV5-1
TGCAGCGTTCTGATTGGGGGGAGTGGTGAAAAACTGTTTTTT	CSVLIGGSGEKLFF	.	TRBJ1-4	.	TRBV29-1
TGTGCCAGTAGGTCTGACCATGGCACCGGGGAGCTGTTTTTT	CASRSDHGTGELFF	.	TRBJ2-2	.	TRBV19
TGTGCCAGCAGTTACGGGGCGGGGGGAGAGACCCAGTACTTC	CASSYGAGGETQYF	TRBD2	TRBJ2-5	.	TRBV6-8
TGTGCCATCAGTGAGGTTACCAGGGTCACTGAAGCTTTCTTT	CAISEVTRVTEAFF	.	TRBJ1-1	.	TRBV10-3
TGTGCCAGCAGGCAAATCAAGGACAGTGCCTACGAGCAGTACTTC	CASRQIKDSAYEQYF	.	TRBJ2-7	.	TRBV7-9
TGTGCCAGTAGCCGTGACAGGGGATGGAGCAATCAGCCCCAGCATTTT	CASSRDRGWSNQPQHF	TRBD1	TRBJ1-5	.	TRBV19
TGCGCCAGCAGCGAAGGGACTAGCGGGGGGCAACGTCTTCAGTACTTC	CASSEGTSGGQRLQYF	TRBD2	TRBJ2-4	.	TRBV5-1
TGCGCCAGCAGCTTGGTGGCGGGGGGGCCTCGGGAGCAGTTCTTC	CASSLVAGGPREQFF	TRBD2	TRBJ2-1	.	TRBV5-1
TGTGCCAGCAGTTCACACGGGACCCTGACCTACGAGCAGTACTTC	CASSSHGTLTYEQYF	.	TRBJ2-7	.	TRBV27
TGTGCCAGCAGCGGACAGGGCTACGAGCAGTACTTC	CASSGQGYEQYF	TRBD1	TRBJ2-7	.	TRBV5-5
TGTGCTAGTGGTTTGACCGACAGGACCAAAAACATTCAGTACTTC	CASGLTDRTKNIQYF	.	TRBJ2-4	.	TRBV12-5
TGCGCCAGCAGCGGCGACAGGGGCACTAATGAAAAACTGTTTTTT	CASSGDRGTNEKLFF	TRBD1	TRBJ1-4	.	TRBV5-1
TGCGCCAGCAGCTTGTCAGAGGAGGGTACGCAGTATTTT	CASSLSEEGTQYF	.	TRBJ2-3	.	TRBV5-1
TGCGCCAGCAGCCAAATATTACTACCCGGGGCCGGGGAGCTGTTTTTT	CASSQILLPGAGELFF	.	TRBJ2-2	.	TRBV4-1
TGTGCCAGCTCACCCCGGACAGGGGGCCTCTTAAACACCATATATTTT	CASSPRTGGLLNTIYF	TRBD1	TRBJ1-3	few	TRBV18
TGTGCCAGCAGTTCGAGCGAGGGCGCCACATGGGATGGCTACACCTTC	CASSSSEGATWDGYTF	.	TRBJ1-2	.	TRBV7-4
TGCGCCAGCAGCCCCTCTAGCGCGCAAAGCACCGGGGAGCTGTTTTTT	CASSPSSAQSTGELFF	.	TRBJ2-2	.	TRBV5-1
TGTGCCAGCAGCTTCAGGGCCTCCTATGGCTACACCTTC	CASSFRASYGYTF	.	TRBJ1-2	.	TRBV27
TGTGCCAGCACTGACAGTAGCAATCAGCCCCAGCATTTT	CASTDSSNQPQHF	.	TRBJ1-5	.	TRBV6-1
TGTGCCAGCCTTCCAGGGAACACTGAAGCTTTCTTT	CASLPGNTEAFF	.	TRBJ1-1	.	TRBV2
TGTGCCAGCAGGGGGGAATCCTATGGCTACACCTTC	CASRGESYGYTF	.	TRBJ1-2	once	TRBV2
TGTGCCAGCAGTTTTGTCGGGGGGGTAAACTACGAGCAGTACTTC	CASSFVGGVNYEQYF	TRBD2	TRBJ2-7	.	TRBV28
TGTGCCTGGAGTGTAAGCAGGGTCTTCCCTGAAGCTTTCTTT	CAWSVSRVFPEAFF	.	TRBJ1-1	.	TRBV30
TGCGCCAGCAGCCAGGTGCGGGGGCCAAGCACAGATACGCAGTATTTT	CASSQVRGPSTDTQYF	.	TRBJ2-3	few	TRBV4-1
TGTGCCAGTAGTACCGGGGGACAGAACAATCAGCCCCAGCATTTT	CASSTGGQNNQPQHF	TRBD1	TRBJ1-5	.	TRBV19
TGTGCCAGCCGACAGTTAGGACAGCCCCAGCATTTT	CASRQLGQPQHF	.	TRBJ1-5	.	TRBV28
TGTGCCAGCAGTCTTAGCAGACCGAGCTACAATGAGCAGTTCTTC	CASSLSRPSYNEQFF	.	TRBJ2-1	.	TRBV28
TGCAGCGTCGGGACCGGGGTTAACTATGGCTACACCTTC	CSVGTGVNYGYTF	.	TRBJ1-2	.	TRBV29-1
TGTGCCAGCACCCCTCGGCTAGCGGGAATTCGTGGGCAGTACTTC	CASTPRLAGIRGQYF	TRBD2	TRBJ2-7	few	TRBV5-4
TGTGCCAGCAGTTTGTGGCAGGGGAACACCGGGGAGCTGTTTTTT	CASSLWQGNTGELFF	.	TRBJ2-2	.	TRBV27
TGTGCCAGCTCACCCGGGACAGGGGTTGTCGGCAATCAGCCCCAGCATTTT	CASSPGTGVVGNQPQHF	TRBD1	TRBJ1-5	few	TRBV18
TGTGCCAGCAGCTTGTACAGGGTAGGCAATCAGCCCCAGCATTTT	CASSLYRVGNQPQHF	.	TRBJ1-5	.	TRBV5-8
TGTGCAAGTCGCTTAGTCCGGGGAGCGGGCGGGGGGCGGAACACCGGGGAGCTGTTTTTT	CASRLVRGAGGGRNTGELFF	.	TRBJ2-2	.	TRBV12-2
TGCAGCGTTGAAGATCTTGGGGTCGGAAACACCATATATTTT	CSVEDLGVGNTIYF	.	TRBJ1-3	.	TRBV29-1
TGTGTAGTAGCGGGAGCCCCTCTTGGTGAGCAGTTCTTC	CVVAGAPLGEQFF	TRBD2	TRBJ2-1	.	TRBV28
TGTGCCAGCAGTCCCGGACAGCACCAAGAGACCCAGTACTTC	CASSPGQHQETQYF	.	TRBJ2-5	once	TRBV28
TGCGCCAGCAGTGGGACTAGAACAGATACGCAGTATTTT	CASSGTRTDTQYF	TRBD2	TRBJ2-3	.	TRBV10-2
TGTGCCAGCAGCTTAGGTGCAGGGATGAACACTGAAGCTTTCTTT	CASSLGAGMNTEAFF	.	TRBJ1-1	.	TRBV7-6
TGTGCCAGCAGCTTAGCCACCGGGACAGGGGGCCAATACGAGCAGTACTTC	CASSLATGTGGQYEQYF	TRBD1	TRBJ2-7	.	TRBV7-8